The next 30 T cell receptor beta chains were all read from a single sample in a study of blood T cell repertoires in COVID-19. Libraries were prepared by immunoSEQ multiplex PCR; TCRdb keeps only in-frame clonotypes and omits some of them. The sample has about 240,000 clones, more than 80% seen once. Sequenced material: peripheral blood. The receptors originated from a woman older than 75 with COVID-19, enrolled during active disease.

The chain is built from TRBV14 and TRBJ2-3; D gene unclear. Germline V CDR1 and CDR2: SGHDN, FVKESK. V gave up 1 base and J gave up 0 bases, with 11 bases separating them. This CDR3 is built from 16 residues. Here the CDR3 reads CASSQVPVSSTDTQYF. The CDR3 nucleotides are TGTGCCAGCAGCCAAGTTCCTGTGTCTAGCACAGATACGCAGTATTTT.

The sample holds one count of this clone. The chain employs TRBV6-2 or TRBV6-3 and TRBJ2-2; 8 bases align to TRBD1. From germline, CDR1 is MNHEY and CDR2 SVGEGT. V was clipped by 6 bases and J by 6 bases; unmatched bases: 9. The CDR3 extends over 15 amino acids. This CDR3 is CASSRGQGFAGELFF. The CDR3, as DNA: TGTGCCAGCAGCCGAGGACAGGGATTCGCCGGGGAGCTGTTTTTT.

The genes are TRBV27 and TRBJ2-7; 7 bases align to TRBD2. CDR1 and CDR2 from the germline V gene are MNHEY and SMNVEV (reference sequence). V dropped 2 bases and J dropped 1; count of bases not matched to a gene: 2. This CDR3 is 14 amino acids long. CDR3 amino acids: CASSLGLGSYEQYF. The CDR3 DNA reads TGTGCCAGCAGTTTAGGACTAGGATCCTACGAGCAGTACTTC.

This chain connects TRBV30 to TRBJ1-1, with D possibly TRBD1 on 5 matching bases. Trimming left V 5 bases short and J 2 bases short, with 9 bases between. The CDR3 loop spans 12 amino acids. CDR1 is GTSNPN and CDR2 is SVGIG in the germline V gene (reference sequence). Here the CDR3 reads CAWQGSNTEAFF. CDR3 DNA sequence: TGTGCCTGGCAGGGATCCAACACTGAAGCTTTCTTT.

The V call is TRBV3-1 (or the pseudogene TRBV3-2), the J call TRBJ1-6; D gene unclear. The CDR3 loop spans 14 amino acids. The V end lost 4 bases, the J end lost 5 bases, and 9 bases lay between the germline ends. Germline V gene data show CDR1 as LGHDT and CDR2 as YNNKEL (reference sequence). CDR3 amino acids: CASSLLGDNSPLHF. The CDR3 nucleotides read TGTGCCAGCAGCCTCCTCGGGGATAATTCACCCCTCCACTTT.

The chain joins TRBV5-4 to TRBJ1-2; 7 bases fit TRBD1. J lost 2 bases, V lost 3 bases, and 7 bases had no gene match. This CDR3 contains 15 residues. Germline CDR1 is SGHNT and CDR2 is YYREEE (reference sequence). Written as DNA, the CDR3 is TGTGCCAGCAGCTACTCGGACAGGCAAAACTATGGCTACACCTTC. Protein: CASSYSDRQNYGYTF.

This clone has a handful of counts. The chain couples TRBV3-1 (or the pseudogene TRBV3-2) to TRBJ1-1; 8 nucleotides match TRBD1. V dropped 6 bases and J dropped 4; count of bases not matched to a gene: 10. The CDR3 contains 15 residues. Germline V CDR1 and CDR2: LGHDT, YNNKEL (reference sequence). The CDR3 nucleotides are TGTGCCAGCAGGGATGTAGGACAGGGAGGCACTGAAGCTTTCTTT. Translation gives CASRDVGQGGTEAFF.

V gene TRBV5-1 combines with J gene TRBJ1-1, with a weak D call TRBD1 (6 bases). The germline CDR1 and CDR2 sequences are SGHRS and YFSETQ. V was cut by 3 bases and J by 1 base, with 13 bases left in between. The CDR3 length is 15 residues. The CDR3 is CASSYAGTKNTEAFF. For the CDR3, the DNA is TGCGCCAGCAGCTATGCCGGGACAAAGAACACTGAAGCTTTCTTT.

This chain links TRBV5-1 with TRBJ2-1; D gene uncertain. CDR3 length: 15 amino acids. Germline CDR1 is SGHRS and CDR2 is YFSETQ. Between the trimmed V and J ends, which lost 4 bases and 2 bases, there was a span of 13 bases. The CDR3 protein is CASSPLQAAYNEQFF. The CDR3 DNA is TGCGCCAGCAGCCCGCTCCAGGCAGCCTACAATGAGCAGTTCTTC.

This clone occurred a few times. V gene TRBV12-3 or TRBV12-4 combines with J gene TRBJ1-1; D is unresolved. The CDR3 totals 12 residues. Trimming shortened V by 5 bases and J by 3 bases, and 7 bases separated the two germline ends. CDR3 residues: CASSQRDTEAFF. In DNA form, the CDR3 reads TGTGCCAGCAGTCAGAGGGACACTGAAGCTTTCTTT.

This clone came up once. The V and J genes are TRBV11-1 and TRBJ2-3; TRBD1 agrees at 8 bases. CDR1 SGHAT and CDR2 FQDESV come from the germline V gene (reference sequence). The ends lost 3 bases at V and 0 bases at J; junction bases unmatched: 2. The CDR3 is made up of 15 amino acids. Written as DNA, the CDR3 is TGTGCCAGCAGCTTTTGGACAGGGAGCACAGATACGCAGTATTTT. Encoded protein: CASSFWTGSTDTQYF.

CDR3 amino acids: CASSAGNYGYTF. CDR3 DNA: TGTGCCAGCTCTGCAGGGAACTATGGCTACACCTTC. V gene TRBV18 combines with J gene TRBJ1-2; the D gene is possibly TRBD1 (5 bases). CDR1 KGHSH and CDR2 LQKENI come from the germline V gene. This CDR3 region has 12 residues. The germline V and J ends were trimmed by 6 bases and 2 bases, with 7 bases remaining between them.

The chain recombines TRBV3-1 (or the pseudogene TRBV3-2) with TRBJ2-3; no firm D call. The V gene's germline CDR1 is LGHDT and CDR2 YNNKEL (reference sequence). This CDR3 region has 13 residues. Trimming stripped 2 bases from V and 2 bases from J, with 5 bases between. The CDR3 nucleotides are TGTGCCAGCAGCCAACCCCACACAGATACGCAGTATTTT. Its translation: CASSQPHTDTQYF.

The chain employs TRBV9 and TRBJ2-2, with 10 bases fitting TRBD2. The CDR3 consists of 18 residues. CDR1 and CDR2 (germline): SGDLS, YYNGEE. V lost 4 bases and J lost 4; bases outside the gene matches: 13. This CDR3 is CASSRTSGNRAGTGELFF. The CDR3 DNA follows: TGTGCCAGCAGCCGGACTAGCGGAAATCGAGCGGGCACCGGGGAGCTGTTTTTT.

CDR3 residues: CASLRMTGFGTEAFF. In DNA form, the CDR3 reads TGTGCCAGTCTAAGGATGACAGGATTTGGCACTGAAGCTTTCTTT. The rearrangement links TRBV2 to TRBJ1-1; weak D call: TRBD1 (6 bases). The germline CDR1 and CDR2 sequences are SNHLY and FYNNEI. Deletions cut 9 bases from V and 4 bases from J, with 21 bases between. The CDR3 runs 15 residues.

This sequence joins TRBV30 and TRBJ2-7; 10 bases are a match to TRBD2. With V trimmed by 0 bases and J by 3 bases, 8 bases remained unmatched. The CDR3 has 16 residues. Germline V gives CDR1 GTSNPN, CDR2 SVGIG (reference sequence). As DNA, the CDR3 is TGTGCCTGGAGTGTACTAAGCGGGAGGGCCTACTACGAGCAGTACTTC. Translating it yields CAWSVLSGRAYYEQYF.

The DNA of the CDR3 is TGTGCCAGCAGGGGGGGGATAACCTCGACTAATGAAAAACTGTTTTTT. Residues: CASRGGITSTNEKLFF. The chain joins TRBV2 to TRBJ1-4; D might be TRBD1 (5 bases). The CDR3 is made up of 16 amino acids. Trimming took 6 bases from V and 2 from J, leaving 16 bases between them. Germline CDR1 and CDR2: SNHLY and FYNNEI.

This chain links TRBV7-2 with TRBJ2-1; possibly TRBD2 for D (5 bases). The germline V gene has CDR1 SGHTA and CDR2 FQGNSA. This CDR3 contains 12 residues. V lost 5 bases and J lost 10, with 12 bases in between. The CDR3 reads CASSHERFEQFF. The CDR3 DNA sequence: TGTGCCAGCAGCCACGAGCGGTTCGAGCAGTTCTTC.

This chain uses TRBV30 with TRBJ2-7; 9 bases are shared with TRBD1. The CDR3 runs 15 residues. Losses at the gene ends were 8 bases for V and 2 bases for J; bases not matched to a gene: 13. CDR1 is GTSNPN and CDR2 is SVGIG in the germline V gene (reference sequence). For the CDR3, the DNA is TGTGCCAGCCAACGGGACAGGGACTTGACCTACGAGCAGTACTTC. The encoded protein is CASQRDRDLTYEQYF.

The chain carries TRBV3-1 (or the pseudogene TRBV3-2) and TRBJ1-1; the D is unclear. This CDR3 region has 14 residues. With 1 base removed from V and 2 bases from J, the gap between germline ends came to 8 bases. Germline loops: CDR1 LGHDT, CDR2 YNNKEL (reference sequence). The CDR3 is CASSQGGENTEAFF. The CDR3 DNA is TGTGCCAGCAGCCAAGGGGGAGAAAACACTGAAGCTTTCTTT.

This chain links TRBV2 with TRBJ1-6; D ambiguous. The germline V gene has CDR1 SNHLY and CDR2 FYNNEI. V was cut by 4 bases and J by 14 bases, with 15 bases left in between. The CDR3 sequence is 13 residues long. In nucleotides, the CDR3 is TGTGCCAGCAGTGCTCCACCGCCCGGGGCCCTCCACTTT. Protein: CASSAPPPGALHF.

The chain links TRBV5-4 to TRBJ2-5; 11 bases map to TRBD2. With V trimmed by 6 bases and J by 0 bases, 7 bases remained unmatched. There are 16 residues in the CDR3. Per germline, CDR1 SGHNT and CDR2 YYREEE (reference sequence). The CDR3 DNA sequence: TGTGCCAGCACCCTTGGACTAGCGGGTTACCAAGAGACCCAGTACTTC. Amino acid sequence: CASTLGLAGYQETQYF.

This CDR3 reads CASSRQGDNSPLHF. The CDR3 nucleotides read TGTGCCAGCAGTCGTCAGGGGGATAATTCACCCCTCCACTTT. The rearrangement links TRBV7-9 to TRBJ1-6; 7 bases align to TRBD1. V shed 6 bases and J 5 bases; nucleotides not matched to a gene: 4. The CDR3 loop spans 14 amino acids. In germline, CDR1 is SEHNR, CDR2 FQNEAQ (reference sequence).

This chain uses TRBV7-9 with TRBJ1-1; D perhaps matches TRBD1 (5 bases). The CDR3 is made up of 14 amino acids. V was cut by 1 base and J by 0 bases, with 6 bases left in between. The germline CDR1 and CDR2 sequences are SEHNR and FQNEAQ (reference sequence). Here the CDR3 DNA reads TGTGCCAGCAGCTTAGGCAGGGTGAACACTGAAGCTTTCTTT. Translation: CASSLGRVNTEAFF.

The chain joins TRBV5-1 to TRBJ1-6, with D unresolved. Germline CDR1 and CDR2: SGHRS and YFSETQ. V was shortened by 0 bases and J by 11 bases, with 15 bases between the two germline ends. The CDR3 is 15 amino acids. CDR3 region: CASSLDLQKSPPLHF. CDR3 nucleotide sequence: TGCGCCAGCAGCTTGGACTTACAGAAAAGTCCACCCCTCCACTTT.

The chain couples TRBV30 to TRBJ2-7; TRBD1 is a possible D gene (5 bases). The CDR3 runs to 16 residues. CDR1 and CDR2 (germline): GTSNPN, SVGIG (reference sequence). Trimming removed 2 bases from V and 3 bases from J, with 20 bases in between. The CDR3 coding sequence is TGTGCCTGGAGTCCCATGGGGCACGGTGGCCGCTACGAGCAGTACTTC. This translates into CAWSPMGHGGRYEQYF.

The chain has TRBV12-3 or TRBV12-4 and TRBJ2-7; D is perhaps TRBD2 (5 bases). Trimming removed 4 bases at V and 4 bases at J, with 11 bases between. The CDR3 is 13 amino acids. The CDR3 nucleotides are TGTGCCAGCAGTTCCCCACTAGGGTACGAGCAGTACTTC. Translating it yields CASSSPLGYEQYF.

This clone was seen once. The V call is TRBV18, the J call TRBJ1-2; 8 nucleotides agree with TRBD1. CDR1 is KGHSH and CDR2 is LQKENI in the germline V gene. Trimming took 2 bases from V and 2 from J; bases not matched to a gene: 4. The CDR3 is 15 residues long. CDR3 in amino acids: CASSPETGANYGYTF. The CDR3 DNA follows: TGTGCCAGCTCACCAGAGACAGGGGCCAACTATGGCTACACCTTC.

The gene calls are TRBV19 and TRBJ1-2; TRBD1 matches 11 bases. Germline V lookup: CDR1 LNHDA, CDR2 SQIVND (reference sequence). The CDR3 loop spans 15 amino acids. Trimming cost V 7 bases and J 7 bases; bases outside gene matches: 11. DNA of the CDR3: TGTGCCAGTACCCCGGACAGGGGGCAACCCAGTGGCTACACCTTC. It yields the protein CASTPDRGQPSGYTF.

Concerning this clone: The germline gene is not matched at one end of the junction; a read error may be the cause. The J gene is TRBJ2-1, the V gene TRBV5-1; TRBD1 might be the D (6 bases). The V gene's germline CDR1 is SGHRS and CDR2 YFSETQ. CDR3 length: 15 residues. The CDR3 here is CASSLVGDTYNEQFF. CDR3 in DNA: TGCGCCAGCAGTTTGGTAGGGGACACCTACAATGAGCAGTTCTTC.